A single T cell receptor beta chain is shown here with its context. What antigen it recognizes has not been identified. With a much larger clone just one base away, this may be a read error. In the same sample, other DNA sequences code for this CDR3. Collaborating institutions collected whole blood in K2EDTA tubes following their own protocols. For TCRbeta analysis, collaborators shipped samples as frozen whole blood, isolated PBMCs, or DNA extracted from either of those sample types. The immunoSEQ Assay, a bias-controlled multiplex PCR, was used to amplify TCRbeta CDR3 regions from genomic DNA. For the original study's pipeline: The number of nucleated cells in each sample was estimated by amplification of reference gene primers within the assay. Sequence reads were collapsed and filtered to measure the absolute abundance of every unique TCRbeta CDR3 rearrangement. For each sample, productive Simpson clonality was calculated by taking the square root of Simpson's diversity index across productive rearrangements. TCRdb stores this immuneACCESS table with in-frame sequences only. Part of the clones is absent; in the studies checked, under half of the shortfall reflects unresolved V genes, and no reason is known for the rest. D and trimming were read from the DNA, whereas the V and J calls and clone size are those reported in that table. The sample has 75,000 to 95,000 clones on record, roughly 72% of them singletons. The biggest ten clones account for approximately 25% of the sample.

The data originate from a study of blood T cell repertoires in COVID-19 (dated by TCRdb to 2020 to 2021). About the study as a whole: Collaborator samples came from the United States, Italy and Spain and covered acute and convalescent phases of COVID-19. The dataset comprised deeply sampled blood TCRbeta repertoires from subjects exposed to, actively infected with, or recovered from COVID-19. A freely available public database, intended as a resource for researchers studying the immune response to SARS-CoV-2, is where the repertoires were released. The samples were drawn from two sources: the first 160 participants of the ongoing ImmuneRACE study, and approximately 1,300 subjects contributed by 6 global collaborators. Where available, HLA class I and class II types were taken from metadata supplied by the sample provider and were not determined by assay-based typing. The sample metadata nearly always contained a de-identified subject ID, COVID-19 status, age in years and sex. The prospective study material was composed of cDNA or gDNA derived from T cells, B-cell-depleted T cells, or PBMCs.

Reading the germline V gene gives CDR1 SGDLS and CDR2 YYNGEE. From its cysteine to its phenylalanine, the CDR3 spans 14 amino acids. Just CDR3 DNA is preserved here, 42 bases in frame from base 1. At the junction V is shortened by 4 bases and J by 1 base, with 11 bases in between. Study-wide conclusions, independent of this receptor: The amount of clinical and demographic metadata varied by source and participant and was provided uncurated.

The sample taken for sequencing was peripheral blood. This chain joins TRBV9 to TRBJ1-1; the best D guess is TRBD1, with 6 bases matching. The sequence came from a woman aged 60-70 years in a cohort sampled during active or convalescent COVID-19. The CDR3 protein sequence reads: CASSPTTGNTEAFF. The DNA reads as follows: TGTGCCAGCAGCCCCACGACAGGGAACACTGAAGCTTTCTTT.